The present T cell receptor (beta chain) was sequenced within a study of blood T cell repertoires in COVID-19. Profiled with immunoSEQ multiplex PCR; TCRdb holds only in-frame clones, not every one. Of over 200,000 clones in the sample, about 94% were seen once. This clone was picked up one time. One junction end does not reproduce the germline sequence, and a read error may be involved. The CDR3 spans 13 residues. The germline CDR1 and CDR2 sequences are SSHAT and FNYEAQ (reference sequence). This chain uses TRBV7-7 with TRBJ2-5; 10 nucleotides match TRBD2. Sequences were obtained from peripheral blood. The receptor's source is a man aged 55 to 70 with COVID-19, enrolled during active disease. The CDR3 bases are TGTGCTAGCAGTTCGGGACTAGCGGAGACCCAGTACTTC. Its protein is CASSSGLAETQYF. Filled out from reference TRBV7-7 and TRBJ2-5, the complete variable domain reads GAGVSQSPRYKVTKRGQDVTLRCDPISSHATLYWYQQALGQGPEFLTYFNYEAQPDKSGLPSDRFSAERPEGSISTLTIQRTEQRDSAMYRCASSSGLAETQYFGPGTRLLVL.